The rows below give T cell receptor beta chains drawn from one sample of a study of T cell responses to AZD1222 COVID-19 vaccine. This table comes from immunoSEQ multiplex PCR, and its TCRdb copy is limited to in-frame clones, with some not included. The sample has about 83,000 clones; approximately 90% are singletons. Sequences were derived from peripheral blood, sampled 28 days after the second AZD1222 dose. These receptors all come from an adult who received the AZD1222 COVID-19 vaccine. Each CDR3 is given with its conserved first and last residue. A D gene is named only where the DNA matches it firmly. Size tells how often a clone was seen (once, few, many) or the class of an expanded clone, and some rows leave it out.

CDR3 protein: CASNPLGNSGTDTQYF
CDR3 DNA: TGTGCCAGCAACCCATTAGGGAATTCGGGCACAGATACGCAGTATTTT
D gene: -
J gene: TRBJ2-3
clone size: -
V gene: TRBV7-9

CDR3 protein: CASSQRQLRTIRAPNEQFF
CDR3 DNA: TGTGCCAGCAGCCAAAGACAATTGCGGACTATTAGGGCTCCTAATGAGCAGTTCTTC
D gene: -
J gene: TRBJ2-1
clone size: -
V gene: TRBV14

CDR3 protein: CASSPDRGLTGELFF
CDR3 DNA: TGTGCCAGCAGCCCGGACAGGGGGCTCACCGGGGAGCTGTTTTTT
D gene: TRBD1
J gene: TRBJ2-2
clone size: -
V gene: TRBV5-6

CDR3 protein: CASSLAGLGNEQFF
CDR3 DNA: TGCGCCAGCAGCTTGGCCGGGCTAGGCAATGAGCAGTTCTTC
D gene: -
J gene: TRBJ2-1
clone size: -
V gene: TRBV5-1

CDR3 protein: CASSPRTETYGYTF
CDR3 DNA: TGTGCCAGCAGCCCAAGGACAGAGACCTATGGCTACACCTTC
D gene: -
J gene: TRBJ1-2
clone size: -
V gene: TRBV7-2

CDR3 protein: CASSRDSNQPQHF
CDR3 DNA: TGTGCCAGCAGCCGGGACAGCAATCAGCCCCAGCATTTT
D gene: -
J gene: TRBJ1-5
clone size: few
V gene: TRBV5-5

CDR3 protein: CASSLAAWEQYF
CDR3 DNA: TGTGCCAGCAGCTTAGCGGCGTGGGAGCAGTACTTC
D gene: -
J gene: TRBJ2-7
clone size: once
V gene: TRBV7-2

CDR3 protein: CASSQDLGQGFHYGYTF
CDR3 DNA: TGTGCCAGCAGCCAAGATCTGGGACAGGGGTTTCACTATGGCTACACCTTC
D gene: TRBD1
J gene: TRBJ1-2
clone size: -
V gene: TRBV14

CDR3 protein: CASSYSELAGLYEQYF
CDR3 DNA: TGTGCCAGCAGTTACTCAGAACTAGCGGGGCTCTACGAGCAGTACTTC
D gene: TRBD2
J gene: TRBJ2-7
clone size: -
V gene: TRBV6-5

CDR3 protein: CASSGEQDPQHF
CDR3 DNA: TGTGCCAGCAGTGGGGAACAGGACCCCCAGCATTTT
D gene: -
J gene: TRBJ1-5
clone size: few
V gene: TRBV2

CDR3 protein: CASSFLGRANEKLFF
CDR3 DNA: TGTGCCAGCAGCTTCCTGGGCAGGGCGAATGAAAAACTGTTTTTT
D gene: -
J gene: TRBJ1-4
clone size: -
V gene: TRBV13

CDR3 protein: CASSPYFRNTQYF
CDR3 DNA: TGTGCCAGCAGTCCCTACTTTAGGAATACGCAGTATTTT
D gene: -
J gene: TRBJ2-3
clone size: -
V gene: TRBV28

CDR3 protein: CASSFFTGGATPRAGELFF
CDR3 DNA: TGTGCCAGCAGTTTTTTTACAGGGGGCGCGACCCCTCGGGCCGGGGAGCTGTTTTTT
D gene: TRBD1
J gene: TRBJ2-2
clone size: -
V gene: TRBV28

CDR3 protein: CASSLTRRMTGVYGYTF
CDR3 DNA: TGTGCCAGCAGTTTAACACGCCGCATGACAGGGGTCTATGGCTACACCTTC
D gene: TRBD1
J gene: TRBJ1-2
clone size: -
V gene: TRBV27

CDR3 protein: CASSFPGQEAFF
CDR3 DNA: TGTGCCAGCAGCTTCCCGGGACAGGAAGCTTTCTTT
D gene: TRBD1
J gene: TRBJ1-1
clone size: once
V gene: TRBV7-9

CDR3 protein: CASRDGYEQYF
CDR3 DNA: TGTGCCAGCAGAGACGGCTACGAGCAGTACTTC
D gene: -
J gene: TRBJ2-7
clone size: -
V gene: TRBV28

CDR3 protein: CASPGAGGTEAFF
CDR3 DNA: TGTGCCAGCCCGGGGGCCGGGGGCACTGAAGCTTTCTTT
D gene: -
J gene: TRBJ1-1
clone size: -
V gene: TRBV28

CDR3 protein: CASSLTGAYGYTF
CDR3 DNA: TGTGCCAGCAGTTTAACGGGGGCCTATGGCTACACCTTC
D gene: -
J gene: TRBJ1-2
clone size: -
V gene: TRBV28

CDR3 protein: CASSFMHMGQGHGYTF
CDR3 DNA: TGTGCCAGCAGTTTTATGCATATGGGACAGGGACATGGCTACACCTTC
D gene: TRBD1
J gene: TRBJ1-2
clone size: few
V gene: TRBV28

CDR3 protein: CASNRQGVGTEAFF
CDR3 DNA: TGTGCCAGCAACCGACAGGGGGTGGGCACTGAAGCTTTCTTT
D gene: TRBD1
J gene: TRBJ1-1
clone size: -
V gene: TRBV6-6

CDR3 protein: CASISYNNQPQHF
CDR3 DNA: TGTGCCAGCATCTCCTACAACAATCAGCCCCAGCATTTT
D gene: -
J gene: TRBJ1-5
clone size: -
V gene: TRBV28

CDR3 protein: CASSPTLGGETQYF
CDR3 DNA: TGCGCCAGCAGCCCGACTCTAGGCGGAGAGACCCAGTACTTC
D gene: -
J gene: TRBJ2-5
clone size: -
V gene: TRBV5-1

CDR3 protein: CASSPSLVGNEQYF
CDR3 DNA: TGTGCCAGCAGCCCATCTCTTGTAGGCAACGAGCAGTACTTC
D gene: -
J gene: TRBJ2-7
clone size: -
V gene: TRBV7-9

CDR3 protein: CAIDRGGKNIQYF
CDR3 DNA: TGTGCCATCGACAGGGGTGGGAAAAACATTCAGTACTTC
D gene: TRBD1
J gene: TRBJ2-4
clone size: -
V gene: TRBV6-5